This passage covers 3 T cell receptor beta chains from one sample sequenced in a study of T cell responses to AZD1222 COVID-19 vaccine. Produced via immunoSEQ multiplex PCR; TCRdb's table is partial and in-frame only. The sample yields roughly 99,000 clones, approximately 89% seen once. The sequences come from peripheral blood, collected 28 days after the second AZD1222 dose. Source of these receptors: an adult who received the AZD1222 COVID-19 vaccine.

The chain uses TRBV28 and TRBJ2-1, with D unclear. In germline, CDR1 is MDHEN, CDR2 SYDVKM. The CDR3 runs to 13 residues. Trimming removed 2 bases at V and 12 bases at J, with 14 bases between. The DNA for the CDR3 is TGTGCCAGCAGTTTAACCCAGTCCGTGGTGCAGTTCTTC. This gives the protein CASSLTQSVVQFF. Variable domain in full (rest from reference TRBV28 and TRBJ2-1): DVKVTQSSRYLVKRTGEKVFLECVQDMDHENMFWYRQDPGLGLRLIYFSYDVKMKEKGDIPEGYSVSREKKERFSLILESASTNQTSMYLCASSLTQSVVQFFGPGTRLTVL.

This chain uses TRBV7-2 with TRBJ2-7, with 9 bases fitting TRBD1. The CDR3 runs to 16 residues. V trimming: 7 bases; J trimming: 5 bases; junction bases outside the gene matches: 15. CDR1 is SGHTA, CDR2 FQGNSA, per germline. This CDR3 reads CASTGVTTGGLDEQYF. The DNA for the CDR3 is TGTGCCAGCACCGGGGTTACAACAGGGGGCTTAGACGAGCAGTACTTC.

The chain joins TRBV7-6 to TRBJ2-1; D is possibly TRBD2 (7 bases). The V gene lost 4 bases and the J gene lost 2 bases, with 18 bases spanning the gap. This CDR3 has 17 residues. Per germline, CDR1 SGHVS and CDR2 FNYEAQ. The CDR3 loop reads CASSSGAGASTYNEQFF. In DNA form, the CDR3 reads TGTGCCAGCAGCTCCGGCGCGGGGGCTAGCACCTACAATGAGCAGTTCTTC.